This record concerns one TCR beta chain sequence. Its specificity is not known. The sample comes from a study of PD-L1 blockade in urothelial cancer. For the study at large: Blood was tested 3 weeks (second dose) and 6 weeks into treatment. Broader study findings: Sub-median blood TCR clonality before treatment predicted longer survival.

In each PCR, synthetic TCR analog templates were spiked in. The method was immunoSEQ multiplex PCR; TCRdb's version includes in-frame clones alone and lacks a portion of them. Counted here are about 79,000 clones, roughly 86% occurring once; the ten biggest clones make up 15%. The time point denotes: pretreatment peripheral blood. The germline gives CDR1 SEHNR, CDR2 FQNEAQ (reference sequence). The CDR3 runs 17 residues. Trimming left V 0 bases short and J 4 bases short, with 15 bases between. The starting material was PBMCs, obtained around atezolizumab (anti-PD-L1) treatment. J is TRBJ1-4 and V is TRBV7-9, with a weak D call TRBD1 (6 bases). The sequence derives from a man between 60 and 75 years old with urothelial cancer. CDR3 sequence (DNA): TGTGCCAGCAGCTTAGCGCTCTCAGGGGCCCTTAATGAAAAACTGTTTTTT. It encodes CASSLALSGALNEKLFF.